One and the same sample provided the 25 T cell receptor beta chains below, sequenced in a study of blood T cell repertoires in COVID-19. Some clones are missing from TCRdb's copy, which holds only in-frame ones; the method was immunoSEQ multiplex PCR. This table holds about 39,000 clones, 85% to 90% found once. The sequencing input was peripheral blood. These receptors were taken from a man aged 45-65 years with active or convalescent COVID-19.

CDR3 DNA sequence: TGTGCCAGCAGAGGACAGGGGGGAGGCTCACCCCTCCACTTT. It yields the protein CASRGQGGGSPLHF. The V gene is TRBV6-5, the J gene TRBJ1-6, with 10 bases fitting TRBD1. Trimming at V came to 6 bases and at J to 10 bases, leaving 6 bases not matched to a gene. The germline CDR1 and CDR2 sequences are MNHEY and SVGAGI. The CDR3 is made up of 14 amino acids.

This clone was counted between two and nine times. V gene TRBV5-1 combines with J gene TRBJ2-7; TRBD1 matches at 8 bases. There are 14 residues in the CDR3. Trimming at V came to 3 bases and at J to 1 base, leaving 3 bases not matched to a gene. From germline, CDR1 is SGHRS and CDR2 YFSETQ. CDR3 in amino acids: CASSWTGPSYEQYF. The CDR3 coding sequence is TGCGCCAGCAGCTGGACAGGGCCGTCCTACGAGCAGTACTTC.

CDR3 protein: CASSLRVRQGAFSAFF. Written as DNA, the CDR3 is TGTGCCAGCAGCTTGAGGGTCCGGCAGGGGGCTTTCTCAGCTTTCTTT. This chain joins TRBV5-8 and TRBJ1-1; 8 nucleotides align to TRBD1. The CDR3 has 16 residues. V dropped 1 base and J dropped 10; count of bases not matched to a gene: 15. Germline V lookup: CDR1 SGHTS, CDR2 YDEGEE.

This chain links TRBV15 with TRBJ2-7; 9 bases map to TRBD1. The germline V gene has CDR1 LNHNV and CDR2 YYDKDF (reference sequence). The length of the CDR3 is 15 residues. V shed 4 bases and J 3 bases; nucleotides not matched to a gene: 7. The CDR3 nucleotides read TGTGCCACCAGCATACGGACAGGGGCCTTCTACGAGCAGTACTTC. Translated, it gives CATSIRTGAFYEQYF.

This chain connects TRBV7-9 to TRBJ2-1; a weak D match, TRBD2 (6 bases). Germline V CDR1 and CDR2: SEHNR, FQNEAQ (reference sequence). Deletions cut 2 bases from V and 10 bases from J, with 12 bases between. CDR3 length: 13 residues. This chain's CDR3 is CASSLPGTLEQFF. The CDR3 region has the DNA TGTGCCAGCAGCTTACCTGGGACTCTCGAGCAGTTCTTC.

The chain carries TRBV5-8 and TRBJ1-2, with a tentative D call TRBD1 (6 bases). Trimming cost V 3 bases and J 0 bases, with 18 bases left between them. The CDR3 runs 17 residues. Germline V gives CDR1 SGHTS, CDR2 YDEGEE. The CDR3 loop reads CASSWTLGTNANYGYTF. In DNA form, the CDR3 reads TGTGCCAGCAGCTGGACCCTCGGGACAAACGCTAACTATGGCTACACCTTC.

J is TRBJ1-3 and V is TRBV14, with TRBD1 as a possible D gene (5 bases). Germline V gives CDR1 SGHDN, CDR2 FVKESK. The V gene lost 4 bases and the J gene lost 0 bases, with 10 bases spanning the gap. The CDR3 spans 15 residues. DNA of the CDR3: TGTGCCAGCAGCCTACGACAGACCTCTGGAAACACCATATATTTT. It is translated as CASSLRQTSGNTIYF.

The chain recombines TRBV11-2 with TRBJ2-2; weak D call: TRBD2 (5 bases). Germline CDR1 and CDR2: SGHAT and FQNNGV. V shed 2 bases and J shed 5 bases, with 12 bases lying between them. The CDR3 covers 15 residues. The CDR3 protein is CASSLRSGRTGELFF. DNA of the CDR3: TGTGCCAGCAGCTTACGTTCGGGAAGGACCGGGGAGCTGTTTTTT.

V and J are TRBV7-8 and TRBJ1-6, with 7 nucleotides matching TRBD1. The CDR3 has 17 amino acids. CDR1 and CDR2 (germline): SGHVS, FQNEAQ. The trim removed 2 bases at V and 10 bases at J, leaving 14 bases unmatched. The CDR3 DNA follows: TGTGCCAGCAGCTTAACTCTCGGGAACAGGGGATCATCACCCCTCCACTTT. Translating gives CASSLTLGNRGSSPLHF.

The chain combines TRBV2 with TRBJ2-2; TRBD1 agrees at 7 bases. J lost 11 bases, V lost 5 bases, and 5 bases had no gene match. The V gene's germline CDR1 is SNHLY and CDR2 FYNNEI. The CDR3 has 12 residues. The CDR3 region is CASSPTGRELFF. The DNA for the CDR3 is TGTGCCAGCAGTCCGACAGGGAGAGAGCTGTTTTTT.

The chain couples TRBV7-2 to TRBJ1-3; 8 bases agree with TRBD1. Germline CDR1 is SGHTA and CDR2 is FQGNSA. CDR3 length: 14 residues. The V segment lost 5 bases and the J segment 8 bases; nucleotides outside the gene matches: 8. CDR3 sequence: CASSPRTGRDTIYF. In DNA form, the CDR3 reads TGTGCCAGCAGCCCCCGGACAGGGAGGGACACCATATATTTT.

This rearrangement joins TRBV10-3 to TRBJ2-3; possible D gene TRBD1, 5 bases. This CDR3 contains 17 residues. V was clipped by 6 bases and J by 3 bases, with 22 bases between them. CDR1 and CDR2 from the germline V gene are ENHRY and SYGVKD. CDR3 nucleotides: TGTGCCATCAGGGCCCCCCAGGCAGGGATGAGTACAGATACGCAGTATTTT. It translates to CAIRAPQAGMSTDTQYF.

The J gene is TRBJ2-1, the V gene TRBV11-3; weak D call: TRBD1 (6 bases). CDR3 length: 12 residues. Trimming removed 6 bases from V and 8 bases from J, with 11 bases in between. Germline lookup yields CDR1 SGHNT and CDR2 YENEEA. CDR3 loop: CASRNRADEQFF. The CDR3 coding sequence is TGTGCCAGCAGAAACAGGGCCGATGAGCAGTTCTTC.

The V and J genes are TRBV9 and TRBJ2-2, with a tentative D call TRBD2 (5 bases). Germline values: CDR1 SGDLS, CDR2 YYNGEE. The CDR3 is made up of 16 amino acids. V was shortened by 3 bases and J by 0 bases, with 12 bases between the two germline ends. The CDR3 region is CASSAREKPNTGELFF. CDR3 bases: TGTGCCAGCAGCGCGAGGGAGAAACCGAACACCGGGGAGCTGTTTTTT.

The chain couples TRBV19 to TRBJ1-2; 9 bases are shared with TRBD1. The CDR3 is 16 amino acids. The ends lost 5 bases at V and 4 bases at J; junction bases unmatched: 11. Germline V gives CDR1 LNHDA, CDR2 SQIVND (reference sequence). DNA of the CDR3: TGTGCCAGTAGTTTGGGCCCCGGGACAGGGATCTATGGCTACACCTTC. Amino acid sequence: CASSLGPGTGIYGYTF.

This clone was picked up one time. The chain couples TRBV20-1 to TRBJ2-5; D call uncertain. The CDR3 has 11 amino acids. The V gene lost 1 base and the J gene lost 7 bases, with 7 bases spanning the gap. Germline lookup yields CDR1 DFQATT and CDR2 SNEGSKA (reference sequence). CDR3 in amino acids: CSARGQRTQYF. The CDR3 coding sequence is TGCAGTGCTAGAGGGCAAAGGACCCAGTACTTC.

This clone showed up just once. The rearrangement joins TRBV11-3 to TRBJ2-2; D possibly corresponds to TRBD2 (5 bases). The CDR3 is 14 amino acids. Germline lookup yields CDR1 SGHNT and CDR2 YENEEA. V shed 3 bases and J shed 1 base, with 6 bases lying between them. The CDR3, as DNA: TGTGCCAGCAGCTTCAGCGGGAACACCGGGGAGCTGTTTTTT. Encoded protein: CASSFSGNTGELFF.

The chain links TRBV28 to TRBJ1-2; D gene unclear. Germline V lookup: CDR1 MDHEN, CDR2 SYDVKM. The V gene lost 4 bases and the J gene lost 10 bases, with 13 bases spanning the gap. The length of the CDR3 is 12 residues. This CDR3 is CASSSGPRPYTF. The CDR3 coding sequence is TGTGCCAGCAGTTCGGGTCCAAGGCCCTACACCTTC.

The V and J genes are TRBV6-1 and TRBJ1-2; D unresolved. The germline V and J ends were trimmed by 2 bases and 4 bases, with 14 bases remaining between them. The length of the CDR3 is 15 residues. The germline V gene has CDR1 MNHNS and CDR2 SASEGT. This chain's CDR3 is CASSEKGAKSYGYTF. The DNA for the CDR3 is TGTGCCAGCAGTGAAAAGGGAGCCAAATCCTATGGCTACACCTTC.

J is TRBJ1-4 and V is TRBV6-5; D gene ambiguous. Germline CDR1 and CDR2: MNHEY and SVGAGI. The CDR3 length is 14 residues. V gave up 2 bases and J gave up 8 bases, with 12 bases separating them. DNA for the CDR3: TGTGCCAGCAGTTACGCGAATCGCGGGGAAAAACTGTTTTTT. This encodes CASSYANRGEKLFF.

This clone has only one observation. The chain has TRBV30 and TRBJ2-1; TRBD2 is a possible D gene (6 bases). Germline-derived CDR1 and CDR2 are GTSNPN and SVGIG (reference sequence). V was pared by 1 base and J by 7 bases, with 14 bases between. This CDR3 has 14 residues. CDR3 sequence: CAWSGGRSGNEQFF. DNA of the CDR3: TGTGCCTGGAGTGGTGGGAGGTCTGGGAATGAGCAGTTCTTC.

The chain couples TRBV5-1 to TRBJ2-1, with 14 bases matching TRBD2. The CDR3 totals 20 residues. V lost 5 bases to trimming and J lost 1 base; unmatched junction nucleotides: 14. Looked up from germline, CDR1 is SGHRS and CDR2 is YFSETQ. CDR3 nucleotide sequence: TGCGCCAGCAGTTCCGGACTAGCGGGAGGCCGCCGACGTTCCTACAATGAGCAGTTCTTC. Its translation is CASSSGLAGGRRRSYNEQFF.

The V gene is TRBV20-1, the J gene TRBJ1-1, with 7 bases matching TRBD1. The length of the CDR3 is 11 residues. Germline V gene lookup returns CDR1 DFQATT and CDR2 SNEGSKA (reference sequence). Trimming removed 6 bases from V and 11 bases from J; junction bases left unmatched: 9. The CDR3 DNA sequence: TGCAGTGCCCCGTTAGACAGGGTGGCTTTCTTT. It translates to CSAPLDRVAFF.

Only one count was recorded for this clone. The chain links TRBV6-5 to TRBJ2-1; D not resolved. V lost 6 bases to trimming and J lost 2 bases, with 8 bases between them. Germline V CDR1 and CDR2: MNHEY, SVGAGI. The CDR3 spans 13 residues. The CDR3 DNA is TGTGCCAGCAGCCCCGACACCTACAATGAGCAGTTCTTC. Protein: CASSPDTYNEQFF.

The V gene is TRBV5-1, the J gene TRBJ1-2, with TRBD1 matching over 10 bases. This CDR3 region has 14 residues. V shed 3 bases, J shed 5 bases, and the junction held 4 bases outside the gene matches. Germline V lookup: CDR1 SGHRS, CDR2 YFSETQ. The chain's CDR3 is CASSYGQGGYGYTF. For the CDR3, the DNA is TGCGCCAGCAGCTACGGACAGGGGGGGTATGGCTACACCTTC.